A selection of T cell receptor beta chains follows, all from one sample in a study of cytomegalovirus exposure and HLA in healthy donors. Sequenced by immunoSEQ multiplex PCR; TCRdb stores in-frame clones only, minus some. The repertoire holds 100,000 to 150,000 clones, with 80% to 90% as singletons. The sequencing input was PBMCs. Receptor source: a young woman in good health and CMV-seronegative. CDR3s include the opening cysteine and the closing phenylalanine or tryptophan. Each record gives: clone size, D gene, V gene, J gene, CDR3 protein, CDR3 DNA. D genes are given only for firm matches. The size of a clone is reported for some rows only, either as once, few or many, or as a class for expanded clones.

>.|.|TRBV7-3|TRBJ1-1
CASSLRGPLVTEAFF
TGTGCCAGCAGCTTAAGGGGGCCCCTCGTCACTGAAGCTTTCTTT
>.|.|TRBV9|TRBJ1-2
CASSPQGGYTF
TGTGCCAGCAGCCCCCAGGGCGGCTACACCTTC
>.|TRBD1|TRBV6-1|TRBJ1-2
CASMNRGLVGYTF
TGTGCCAGCATGAACAGGGGTCTCGTTGGCTACACCTTC
>.|TRBD1|TRBV18|TRBJ2-1
CASSPGTGSYNEQFF
TGTGCCAGCTCACCGGGGACAGGGTCCTACAATGAGCAGTTCTTC
>.|.|TRBV5-1|TRBJ1-6
CASSLGQGNSPLHF
TGCGCCAGCAGCTTGGGGCAGGGCAATTCACCCCTCCACTTT
>.|.|TRBV5-1|TRBJ2-4
CARRSTAKNIQYF
TGCGCCAGGCGATCAACTGCCAAAAACATTCAGTACTTC
>.|TRBD1|TRBV5-4|TRBJ2-3
CASSLGQGGGTDTQYF
TGTGCCAGCAGCTTGGGACAGGGGGGGGGCACAGATACGCAGTATTTT
>once|TRBD2|TRBV7-2|TRBJ2-7
CASSSTLAGTEQYF
TGTGCCAGCAGCTCAACCCTAGCGGGGACTGAGCAGTACTTC
>.|TRBD2|TRBV5-1|TRBJ2-1
CASTPPGGAGIEQFF
TGCGCCAGCACCCCCCCGGGGGGAGCGGGGATTGAGCAGTTCTTC
>once|.|TRBV9|TRBJ2-1
CASSFGAGSHNEQFF
TGTGCCAGCAGCTTCGGGGCGGGGAGTCACAATGAGCAGTTCTTC
>.|.|TRBV7-9|TRBJ1-1
CASSPSPQGTAFF
TGTGCCAGCAGCCCATCCCCGCAGGGGACAGCTTTCTTT
>.|.|TRBV9|TRBJ1-5
CASSGQDSRNQPQHF
TGTGCCAGCAGCGGACAGGACAGCCGCAATCAGCCCCAGCATTTT
>.|.|TRBV4-1|TRBJ2-3
CASSQQQGPDTQYF
TGCGCCAGCAGCCAACAACAGGGCCCAGATACGCAGTATTTT
>.|TRBD2|TRBV5-1|TRBJ2-2
CASSFSGGARTGTGELFF
TGCGCCAGCAGCTTTAGCGGGGGGGCCCGAACGGGAACCGGGGAGCTGTTTTTT
>.|.|TRBV7-6|TRBJ2-7
CASSLALQSYEQYF
TGTGCCAGCAGCTTAGCGCTACAGAGTTACGAGCAGTACTTC
>.|.|TRBV9|TRBJ2-1
CASSVEWYNEQFF
TGTGCCAGCAGCGTGGAGTGGTACAATGAGCAGTTCTTC
>.|.|TRBV9|TRBJ1-1
CASSVDDRGNEAFF
TGTGCCAGCAGCGTAGATGATAGAGGTAATGAAGCTTTCTTT
>.|.|TRBV5-4|TRBJ1-2
CASSARVNYGYTF
TGTGCCAGCAGCGCCAGGGTTAACTATGGCTACACCTTC
>.|TRBD1|TRBV13|TRBJ2-2
CASSLGGQGKADTGELFF
TGTGCCAGCAGCTTAGGAGGACAGGGGAAGGCGGACACCGGGGAGCTGTTTTTT
>.|.|TRBV5-5|TRBJ2-7
CASSLSGGSYEQYF
TGTGCCAGCAGCCTTTCTGGGGGCAGCTACGAGCAGTACTTC
>.|.|TRBV5-1|TRBJ2-2
CASRPTGGPGELFF
TGCGCCAGCCGACCAACGGGGGGCCCGGGGGAGCTGTTTTTT
>.|.|TRBV6-1|TRBJ1-5
CASRGAKGQPQHF
TGTGCCAGCAGAGGGGCGAAAGGTCAGCCCCAGCATTTT
>once|.|TRBV27|TRBJ2-1
CASSQRRADNEQFF
TGTGCCAGCAGTCAGAGGCGGGCCGACAATGAGCAGTTCTTC
>.|.|TRBV18|TRBJ1-6
CASSQGSYNSPLHF
TGTGCCAGCTCCCAGGGGTCCTATAATTCACCCCTCCACTTT
>.|.|TRBV19|TRBJ2-2
CASSIPRTGNTGELFF
TGTGCCAGTAGTATTCCTCGTACGGGGAACACCGGGGAGCTGTTTTTT
>.|TRBD1|TRBV5-4|TRBJ2-1
CASSLGLDRGVRTEFF
TGTGCCAGCAGCTTGGGATTGGACAGGGGGGTGAGGACGGAGTTCTTC
>.|.|TRBV19|TRBJ1-1
CASSITRDSEAFF
TGTGCCAGTAGCATCACCAGGGACTCTGAAGCTTTCTTT
>.|.|TRBV18|TRBJ2-3
CASSPRERTDTQYF
TGTGCCAGCTCACCACGCGAGAGAACAGATACGCAGTATTTT
>.|.|TRBV18|TRBJ1-4
CASSPGAEEKLFF
TGTGCCAGCTCACCAGGGGCGGAGGAAAAACTGTTTTTT
>once|.|TRBV11-2|TRBJ2-7
CASSSIQGTYEQYF
TGTGCCAGCAGCTCAATACAGGGTACCTACGAGCAGTACTTC
>.|.|TRBV7-8|TRBJ2-7
CASSLVAYEQYF
TGTGCCAGCAGCTTAGTCGCCTACGAGCAGTACTTC
>once|TRBD2|TRBV4-1|TRBJ2-5
CASSQPGGGGALETQYF
TGCGCCAGCAGCCAACCCGGGGGCGGGGGGGCTTTGGAGACCCAGTACTTC
>.|.|TRBV15|TRBJ1-6
CATSRAITGWMVNSPLHF
TGTGCCACCAGCAGAGCTATCACAGGGTGGATGGTAAATTCACCCCTCCACTTT
>once|.|TRBV14|TRBJ2-3
CASSTASTDTQYF
TGTGCCAGCAGCACCGCCAGTACAGATACGCAGTATTTT
>.|TRBD1|TRBV7-7|TRBJ2-1
CASTRLSGGADEQFF
TGTGCCAGCACCCGCTTATCAGGGGGAGCGGATGAGCAGTTCTTC
>.|.|TRBV18|TRBJ1-2
CASSLGDTGYTF
TGTGCCAGCTCACTGGGAGACACTGGCTACACCTTC
>.|TRBD1|TRBV13|TRBJ1-2
CASSRTGENYGYTF
TGTGCCAGCAGTCGGACAGGGGAAAACTATGGCTACACCTTC
>.|.|TRBV18|TRBJ2-3
CASSPRASDLTDTQYF
TGTGCCAGCTCACCAAGGGCTAGCGACCTCACAGATACGCAGTATTTT
>.|TRBD2|TRBV18|TRBJ2-2
CASSPRTSGAIGELFF
TGTGCCAGCTCACCCCGGACTAGCGGGGCGATCGGGGAGCTGTTTTTT
>.|.|TRBV11-2|TRBJ2-3
CASSLVGWGPDTQYF
TGTGCCAGCAGCTTGGTTGGCTGGGGCCCAGATACGCAGTATTTT
>.|.|TRBV7-3|TRBJ2-1
CASAGSSYNEQFF
TGTGCCAGCGCTGGGAGCTCCTACAATGAGCAGTTCTTC
>.|.|TRBV10-1|TRBJ1-5
CASSESKNRARHNKSVLQPQHF
TGCGCCAGCAGTGAGTCCAAAAACAGGGCGCGCCATAATAAGAGTGTACTTCAGCCCCAGCATTTT
>.|.|TRBV4-1|TRBJ2-7
CASSPPSAYEQYF
TGCGCCAGCAGCCCGCCTAGCGCCTACGAGCAGTACTTC
>.|TRBD1|TRBV14|TRBJ2-1
CASSQDGTGVYNEQFF
TGTGCCAGCAGCCAAGACGGGACAGGGGTTTACAATGAGCAGTTCTTC
>.|.|TRBV9|TRBJ1-2
CASSVDPERKIEKGLLTHYTF
TGTGCCAGCAGCGTAGATCCCGAGAGGAAGATCGAGAAAGGCCTACTCACGCACTACACCTTC
>.|.|TRBV27|TRBJ2-7
CASSTPPGAGRGYEQYF
TGTGCCAGCAGTACTCCTCCTGGCGCGGGCAGAGGCTACGAGCAGTACTTC
>once|TRBD1|TRBV5-1|TRBJ1-6
CASSLGAGGNSPLHF
TGCGCCAGCAGCTTGGGGGCAGGGGGTAATTCACCCCTCCACTTT
>once|TRBD2|TRBV11-3|TRBJ2-5
CASSLDPPASGGAETQYF
TGTGCCAGCAGCTTAGATCCCCCGGCTAGCGGGGGGGCGGAGACCCAGTACTTC
>once|.|TRBV9|TRBJ2-3
CASTYGGGEDTQYF
TGTGCCAGCACCTACGGAGGGGGGGAAGATACGCAGTATTTT
>.|.|TRBV6-5|TRBJ2-5
CASGVSSQETQYF
TGTGCCAGTGGTGTGTCCAGCCAAGAGACCCAGTACTTC
>.|.|TRBV4-1|TRBJ2-3
CASSYGRGRGADTQYF
TGCGCCAGCAGCTACGGCAGGGGACGTGGGGCAGATACGCAGTATTTT
>.|TRBD1|TRBV5-1|TRBJ1-3
CASSPDRAGGNTIYF
TGCGCCAGCAGCCCCGACAGGGCGGGTGGAAACACCATATATTTT
>few|TRBD1|TRBV2|TRBJ1-2
CASRGTGTHGYTF
TGTGCCAGCAGGGGGACAGGGACCCATGGCTACACCTTC
>once|TRBD1|TRBV2|TRBJ2-6
CASSYRGTSSGANVLTF
TGTGCCAGCAGTTACAGGGGAACCAGCTCTGGGGCCAACGTCCTGACTTTC
>.|.|TRBV7-2|TRBJ1-2
CASSPGGDHYTF
TGTGCCAGCAGCCCGGGGGGAGACCACTACACCTTC
>.|TRBD1|TRBV27|TRBJ2-7
CASSFLGQSKPYEQYF
TGTGCCAGCAGTTTTTTGGGACAGAGCAAGCCCTACGAGCAGTACTTC